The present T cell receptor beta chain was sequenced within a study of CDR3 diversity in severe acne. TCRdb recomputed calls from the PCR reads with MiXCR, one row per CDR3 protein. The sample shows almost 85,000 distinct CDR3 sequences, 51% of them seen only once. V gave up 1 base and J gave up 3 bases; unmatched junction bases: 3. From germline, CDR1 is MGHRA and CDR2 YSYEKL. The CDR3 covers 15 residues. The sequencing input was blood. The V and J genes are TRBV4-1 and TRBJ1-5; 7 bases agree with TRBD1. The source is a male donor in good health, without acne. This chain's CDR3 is CASSQAGTDNQPQHF. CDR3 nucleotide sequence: TGCGCCAGCAGCCAAGCAGGGACAGACAATCAGCCCCAGCATTTT.